These T cell receptor beta chains were read from a single sample in a study of blood T cell repertoires in COVID-19. Using immunoSEQ multiplex PCR, the repertoire was profiled, and TCRdb retains in-frame clones only, with some absent. Altogether 200,000 to 250,000 clones are present, roughly 88% being singletons, with the ten largest covering 2% to 2.5%. The sequenced material came from PBMCs or T cells enriched from blood (not recorded which). These receptors were collected from a woman in her forties or fifties who had recovered from COVID-19. Each CDR3 is given with its conserved first and last residue. D genes are given only for firm matches. Clone size is shown for a subset of rows, as once, few, many or a class of expanded clone.

>TRBD2|TRBJ2-1|.|TRBV5-8
CASSPWRGLVENEQFF
TGTGCCAGCAGCCCCTGGAGGGGACTAGTGGAGAATGAGCAGTTCTTC
>TRBD2|TRBJ2-3|.|TRBV5-4
CASSPRGGHPDTQYF
TGTGCCAGCAGCCCGCGGGGGGGCCATCCAGATACGCAGTATTTT
>.|TRBJ1-2|.|TRBV30
CAWSVSQGPASF
TGTGCCTGGAGTGTCTCGCAGGGGCCGGCTTCCTTC
>.|TRBJ1-4|.|TRBV10-2
CASSESIGAGATEKLFF
TGCGCCAGCAGTGAGTCCATCGGAGCAGGGGCTACGGAAAAACTGTTTTTT
>TRBD1|TRBJ2-7|.|TRBV7-8
CASSLVGQAYEQYF
TGTGCCAGCAGCTTAGTTGGACAGGCCTACGAGCAGTACTTC
>TRBD2|TRBJ2-1|once|TRBV7-2
CASSPQGGLAGYNEQFF
TGTGCCAGCAGCCCCCAGGGGGGACTAGCGGGGTACAATGAGCAGTTCTTC
>.|TRBJ1-6|.|TRBV7-2
CASSLIRFNSPLHF
TGTGCCAGCAGCTTAATCAGATTTAATTCACCCCTCCACTTT
>.|TRBJ1-2|.|TRBV5-1
CASSYGTTNYGYTF
TGCGCCAGCAGCTATGGGACAACTAACTATGGCTACACCTTC
>.|TRBJ2-5|.|TRBV6-5
CASSTDLQETQYF
TGTGCCAGCAGCACAGATTTACAAGAGACCCAGTACTTC
>TRBD2|TRBJ2-1|.|TRBV5-4
CASSFGLAGAKSSYNEQFF
TGTGCCAGCAGCTTCGGACTAGCGGGGGCGAAAAGCTCCTACAATGAGCAGTTCTTC
>TRBD2|TRBJ2-3|.|TRBV28
CASNQILAGGTDTQYF
TGTGCCAGCAACCAGATTCTAGCGGGAGGCACAGATACGCAGTATTTT
>TRBD2|TRBJ2-7|.|TRBV27
CASTKLAGGYEQYF
TGTGCCAGCACAAAACTAGCGGGAGGATACGAGCAGTACTTC
>.|TRBJ1-1|.|TRBV6-5
CASTPFPLTEAFF
TGTGCCAGCACCCCCTTCCCTCTCACTGAAGCTTTCTTT
>TRBD2|TRBJ2-1|.|TRBV5-1
CASSLGRGLRLAGNNEQFF
TGCGCCAGCAGCTTGGGGAGGGGGTTACGGCTAGCGGGGAACAATGAGCAGTTCTTC
>TRBD1|TRBJ2-5|.|TRBV10-2
CASRLTGATYLEETQYF
TGCGCCAGCAGACTCACAGGGGCCACTTACCTTGAAGAGACCCAGTACTTC
>TRBD2|TRBJ2-1|.|TRBV7-2
CASRPGTRPNEQFF
TGTGCCAGCAGACCCGGGACTAGGCCCAATGAGCAGTTCTTC
>TRBD1|TRBJ2-7|.|TRBV6-5
CASSSPTGGKDEQYF
TGTGCCAGCAGTTCCCCGACAGGGGGTAAGGACGAGCAGTACTTC
>TRBD1|TRBJ1-2|.|TRBV7-9
CASSTGGWGGYTF
TGTGCCAGCAGCACAGGGGGCTGGGGCGGCTACACCTTC
>TRBD1|TRBJ1-6|few|TRBV7-3
CASSQGQPDSPLHF
TGTGCCAGCAGCCAGGGACAGCCGGACTCACCCCTCCACTTT
>TRBD1|TRBJ1-2|.|TRBV18
CASSPGQGSYGYTF
TGTGCCAGCTCACCGGGACAGGGCTCGTATGGCTACACCTTC
>TRBD1|TRBJ1-2|few|TRBV11-2
CASSLGPGTGHLGYTF
TGTGCCAGCAGCTTAGGTCCCGGGACAGGGCATCTCGGCTACACCTTC
>.|TRBJ2-5|.|TRBV6-5
CASSYSGVQETQYF
TGTGCCAGCAGTTATTCCGGGGTCCAAGAGACCCAGTACTTC
>TRBD1|TRBJ1-1|few|TRBV11-3
CASSLDPGQGSFF
TGTGCCAGCAGCTTAGATCCGGGACAGGGCTCTTTCTTT
>TRBD2|TRBJ2-3|.|TRBV9
CASSVGGLAGVTDTQYF
TGTGCCAGCAGCGTAGGGGGACTAGCGGGGGTCACAGATACGCAGTATTTT
>.|TRBJ2-1|once|TRBV7-9
CASRVNGLNNEQFF
TGTGCCAGCAGGGTTAACGGTCTAAACAATGAGCAGTTCTTC
>.|TRBJ1-2|few|TRBV21-1
CASSFDRGLGYTF
TGTGCCAGCAGCTTTGACAGGGGGCTTGGCTACACCTTC
>.|TRBJ1-6|.|TRBV27
CASNFALGQTQFGISPLHF
TGTGCCAGCAACTTTGCCTTAGGACAGACCCAATTCGGGATTTCACCCCTCCACTTT
>TRBD1|TRBJ1-1|once|TRBV3-1/TRBV3-2
CASSLGTGFRGTEAFF
TGTGCCAGCAGCCTCGGGACAGGGTTCCGGGGCACTGAAGCTTTCTTT
>TRBD1|TRBJ2-7|.|TRBV5-6
CASTQGGTGRYEQYF
TGTGCCAGCACCCAGGGGGGGACAGGGAGGTACGAGCAGTACTTC
>.|TRBJ1-1|few|TRBV4-3
CASSQVMGHTEAFF
TGCGCCAGCAGCCAAGTAATGGGGCACACTGAAGCTTTCTTT
>.|TRBJ1-5|.|TRBV12-1
CASSFAGQGFAEPQHF
TGTGCCAGCAGCTTTGCGGGACAGGGGTTCGCAGAGCCCCAGCATTTT
>TRBD2|TRBJ2-5|.|TRBV3-1/TRBV3-2
CASSQGLAGQETQYF
TGTGCCAGCAGCCAAGGACTAGCGGGGCAAGAGACCCAGTACTTC
>.|TRBJ2-2|.|TRBV10-1
CASSDQGAGEELFF
TGCGCCAGCAGTGATCAAGGGGCCGGCGAGGAGCTGTTTTTT